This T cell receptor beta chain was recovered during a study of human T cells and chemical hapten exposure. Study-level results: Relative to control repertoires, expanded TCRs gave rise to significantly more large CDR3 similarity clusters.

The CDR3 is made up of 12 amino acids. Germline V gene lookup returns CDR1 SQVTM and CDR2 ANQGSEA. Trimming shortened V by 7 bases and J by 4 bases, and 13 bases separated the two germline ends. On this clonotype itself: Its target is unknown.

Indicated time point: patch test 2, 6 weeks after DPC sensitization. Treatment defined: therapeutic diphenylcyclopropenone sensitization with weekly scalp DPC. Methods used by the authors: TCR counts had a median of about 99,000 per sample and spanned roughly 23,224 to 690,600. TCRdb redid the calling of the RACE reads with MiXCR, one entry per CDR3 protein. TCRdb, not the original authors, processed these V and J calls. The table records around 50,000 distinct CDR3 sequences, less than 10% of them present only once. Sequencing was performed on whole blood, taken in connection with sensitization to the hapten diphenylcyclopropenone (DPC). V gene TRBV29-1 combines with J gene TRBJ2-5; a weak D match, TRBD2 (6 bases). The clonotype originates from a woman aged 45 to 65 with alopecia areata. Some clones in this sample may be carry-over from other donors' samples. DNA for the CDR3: TGCAGCGCCTCCGCCGGGGGAGAGACCCAGTACTTC. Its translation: CSASAGGETQYF.